The 30 T cell receptor beta chains presented below share a single source sample, sequenced in a study of cytomegalovirus exposure and HLA in healthy donors. Primers: 60 Vbeta forward and 13 Jbeta reverse. The assay was immunoSEQ multiplex PCR, and TCRdb's table has in-frame clones only and misses some. The sample consists of some 150,000 clones, around 90% of them appearing once. Material for sequencing was PBMCs. The receptors here all came from a woman in her 30s in good health and CMV-seronegative.

The chain carries TRBV27 and TRBJ2-3, with unresolved D. V was shortened by 6 bases and J by 2 bases, with 15 bases between the two germline ends. This CDR3 comprises 15 residues. Germline CDR1 reads MNHEY; CDR2 reads SMNVEV (reference sequence). CDR3 residues: CASRSHRSNTDTQYF. CDR3 sequence (DNA): TGTGCCAGCAGGTCGCATAGATCTAACACAGATACGCAGTATTTT.

The J gene is TRBJ2-2, the V gene TRBV7-8; 8 bases align to TRBD1. There are 13 residues in the CDR3. The ends lost 9 bases at V and 7 bases at J; junction bases unmatched: 7. Germline V lookup: CDR1 SGHVS, CDR2 FQNEAQ. The CDR3 DNA is TGTGCCAGTGACAGGGGTATTATCGGGGAGCTGTTTTTT. Protein sequence: CASDRGIIGELFF.

The rearrangement joins TRBV30 to TRBJ1-4; 8 bases map to TRBD1. Germline CDR1 GTSNPN, CDR2 SVGIG (reference sequence). The CDR3 loop spans 18 amino acids. The ends lost 0 bases at V and 4 bases at J; junction bases unmatched: 13. The CDR3 DNA follows: TGTGCCTGGAGTGTACCAGCAGGGGGCATACATGATAATGAAAAACTGTTTTTT. This sequence encodes CAWSVPAGGIHDNEKLFF.

J is TRBJ2-7 and V is TRBV19; possibly TRBD2 for D (6 bases). The CDR3 runs 11 residues. CDR1 and CDR2 (germline): LNHDA, SQIVND (reference sequence). The V end was cut by 7 bases, the J end by 6 bases, with 10 bases between. This CDR3 reads CASTSGSEQYF. CDR3 in DNA: TGTGCCAGTACAAGCGGGTCCGAGCAGTACTTC.

The rearrangement joins TRBV27 to TRBJ1-2, with D possibly matching TRBD1 (5 bases). Germline loops: CDR1 MNHEY, CDR2 SMNVEV (reference sequence). V was cut by 1 base and J by 2 bases, with 11 bases left in between. There are 15 residues in the CDR3. The CDR3 DNA sequence: TGTGCCAGCAGTTTATTTGCAGGGTTAAACTATGGCTACACCTTC. The encoded protein is CASSLFAGLNYGYTF.

V is TRBV2 and J is TRBJ2-1; D is possibly TRBD2 (6 bases). The CDR3 length is 15 residues. The ends were cut back, 8 bases at V and 7 bases at J, with 21 bases in the middle. Germline CDR1 reads SNHLY; CDR2 reads FYNNEI. This CDR3 reads CASAPPVIGRNEQFF. The CDR3 nucleotides are TGTGCCAGCGCTCCCCCCGTGATAGGGAGGAATGAGCAGTTCTTC.

In DNA form, the CDR3 reads TGTGCCAGCAGCTTTTTTCTAGCGGGGGTGGAGACCCAGTACTTC. Protein sequence: CASSFFLAGVETQYF. V and J are TRBV7-9 and TRBJ2-5, with TRBD2 identical over 10 bases. This CDR3 comprises 15 residues. The V gene end was trimmed by 3 bases and the J gene end by 5 bases; junction bases not matched to a gene: 6. The germline CDR1 and CDR2 sequences are SEHNR and FQNEAQ (reference sequence).

This sequence joins TRBV5-1 and TRBJ1-1, with TRBD1 matching over 9 bases. The CDR3 spans 16 residues. Germline trimming cut 4 bases from V and 0 bases from J; bases unmatched to any gene: 7. Germline loops: CDR1 SGHRS, CDR2 YFSETQ. The CDR3 DNA follows: TGCGCCAGCAGCCCCGGGGACAGGGTTATGAACACTGAAGCTTTCTTT. The encoded protein is CASSPGDRVMNTEAFF.

There are a few counts of this clone. This chain connects TRBV7-9 to TRBJ1-2; a possible D gene is TRBD1 (5 bases). The CDR3 is made up of 14 amino acids. Germline CDR1 reads SEHNR; CDR2 reads FQNEAQ (reference sequence). V lost 1 base, J lost 5 bases, and 11 bases lay in between. CDR3 coding DNA: TGTGCCAGCAGCTTAGTGGGGACTGTGTATGGCTACACCTTC. This codes for CASSLVGTVYGYTF.

A word on this clone: The same CDR3 also results from other DNA sequences found in this sample. The chain links TRBV28 to TRBJ1-5; TRBD1 is a possible D gene (5 bases). Trimming took 5 bases from V and 2 from J, leaving 13 bases between them. Germline lookup yields CDR1 MDHEN and CDR2 SYDVKM. The CDR3 has 15 residues. The CDR3 sequence: CASSLRGGGNQPQHF. CDR3 coding DNA: TGTGCCAGCAGTCTAAGGGGAGGGGGCAATCAGCCCCAGCATTTT.

The J gene is TRBJ2-5, the V gene TRBV11-2; 7 positions match TRBD1. This CDR3 spans 14 amino acids. With 5 bases clipped from V and 3 bases from J, the junction kept 6 bases outside the gene matches. Per the germline V gene, CDR1 is SGHAT and CDR2 is FQNNGV. Written as DNA, the CDR3 is TGTGCCAGCAGCCACAGGGGATTTGAAGAGACCCAGTACTTC. Translating gives CASSHRGFEETQYF.

The chain joins TRBV11-2 to TRBJ1-5; D may be TRBD1 (6 bases). Germline lookup yields CDR1 SGHAT and CDR2 FQNNGV. The germline V and J ends were trimmed by 5 bases and 7 bases, with 18 bases remaining between them. This CDR3 is 15 amino acids long. CDR3 DNA sequence: TGTGCCAGCAGCACCCTCACAGGGTCACGGCAGCCCCAGCATTTT. Translated: CASSTLTGSRQPQHF.

The V call is TRBV5-4, the J call TRBJ1-2; 7 nucleotides agree with TRBD1. Germline values: CDR1 SGHNT, CDR2 YYREEE (reference sequence). Losses at the gene ends were 4 bases for V and 2 bases for J; bases not matched to a gene: 11. This CDR3 region has 16 residues. CDR3 sequence: CASSTPNPTGNYGYTF. The CDR3 DNA reads as TGTGCCAGCAGCACCCCGAACCCGACAGGGAACTATGGCTACACCTTC. The whole variable domain, filled in from reference TRBV5-4 and TRBJ1-2, reads ETGVTQSPTHLIKTRGQQVTLRCSSQSGHNTVSWYQQALGQGPQFIFQYYREEENGRGNFPPRFSGLQFPNYSSELNVNALELDDSALYLCASSTPNPTGNYGYTFGSGTRLTVV.

The V gene is TRBV2, the J gene TRBJ1-5; D is possibly TRBD1 (6 bases). V was shortened by 3 bases and J by 1 base, with 10 bases between the two germline ends. This CDR3 region has 15 residues. The germline gives CDR1 SNHLY, CDR2 FYNNEI. Here the CDR3 DNA reads TGTGCCAGCAGTGACCACAGGGCGAGCAATCAGCCCCAGCATTTT. Its translation: CASSDHRASNQPQHF.

V is TRBV5-1 and J is TRBJ2-7, with a tentative D call TRBD1 (5 bases). With 4 bases removed from V and 7 bases from J, the gap between germline ends came to 15 bases. The CDR3 extends over 13 amino acids. Germline CDR1 reads SGHRS; CDR2 reads YFSETQ. The CDR3 coding sequence is TGCGCCAGCAGCCTGGGGCTTCTCAGAGAGCAGTACTTC. It is translated as CASSLGLLREQYF.

J is TRBJ2-7 and V is TRBV27; 11 positions match TRBD2. CDR1 and CDR2 (germline): MNHEY, SMNVEV (reference sequence). Trimming at V came to 3 bases and at J to 7 bases, leaving 14 bases not matched to a gene. The CDR3 has 17 amino acids. The CDR3: CASSFTSGSGVSTEQYF. CDR3 nucleotide sequence: TGTGCCAGCAGTTTTACTAGCGGGAGCGGGGTCTCTACGGAGCAGTACTTC.

The chain links TRBV28 to TRBJ2-7; 9 bases line up with TRBD2. CDR3 length: 18 residues. V shed 4 bases, J shed 0 bases, and the junction held 13 bases outside the gene matches. Germline V lookup: CDR1 MDHEN, CDR2 SYDVKM. The CDR3 reads CASSSRGGRGTSSYEQYF. The CDR3 bases are TGTGCCAGCAGTTCGCGGGGCGGGAGGGGGACGAGCTCCTACGAGCAGTACTTC. The complete variable domain, with remaining parts taken from reference TRBV28 and TRBJ2-7, reads DVKVTQSSRYLVKRTGEKVFLECVQDMDHENMFWYRQDPGLGLRLIYFSYDVKMKEKGDIPEGYSVSREKKERFSLILESASTNQTSMYLCASSSRGGRGTSSYEQYFGPGTRLTVT.

This chain uses TRBV18 with TRBJ1-2; D may be TRBD1 (5 bases). Trimming took 4 bases from V and 2 from J, leaving 8 bases between them. Germline V gene lookup returns CDR1 KGHSH and CDR2 LQKENI. The CDR3 runs 13 residues. The CDR3 reads CASSQTGNYGYTF. CDR3 nucleotides: TGTGCCAGCTCACAAACAGGAAACTATGGCTACACCTTC.

The V gene is TRBV7-9, the J gene TRBJ2-5; D is unresolved. V shed 2 bases and J shed 7 bases, with 14 bases lying between them. CDR1 is SEHNR and CDR2 is FQNEAQ in the germline V gene (reference sequence). CDR3 length: 14 amino acids. CDR3 DNA: TGTGCCAGCAGCTTACCCGCTGTGCCAGGGACCCAGTACTTC. This gives the protein CASSLPAVPGTQYF.

Points on this clone: This sample also contains other DNA sequences that code for the same CDR3. The V gene is TRBV5-1, the J gene TRBJ2-1; 10 bases are a match to TRBD2. Germline CDR1 and CDR2: SGHRS and YFSETQ. The ends lost 0 bases at V and 7 bases at J; junction bases unmatched: 1. There are 14 residues in the CDR3. The CDR3 region is CASSLELAGNEQFF. The CDR3 DNA follows: TGCGCCAGCAGCTTGGAACTAGCGGGGAATGAGCAGTTCTTC.

The genes are TRBV10-1 and TRBJ2-5, with 13 bases lining up with TRBD2. The CDR3 sequence is 16 residues long. Germline V gene sequence: CDR1 WNHNN, CDR2 SYGVQD (reference sequence). V shed 4 bases, J shed 1 base, and the junction held 3 bases outside the gene matches. The CDR3 nucleotides read TGCGCCAGCAGTGGACTAGCGGGAGGCATCCAAGAGACCCAGTACTTC. The encoded protein is CASSGLAGGIQETQYF.

The chain couples TRBV7-9 to TRBJ2-5; 7 nucleotides line up with TRBD1. Per germline, CDR1 SEHNR and CDR2 FQNEAQ (reference sequence). This CDR3 is 16 amino acids long. The V gene end was trimmed by 6 bases and the J gene end by 5 bases; junction bases not matched to a gene: 15. The CDR3 region has the DNA TGTGCCAGCAGTCCTGAAACCTACGGGACAGCCGAGACCCAGTACTTC. It codes for CASSPETYGTAETQYF. Based on the CDR3 plus reference TRBV7-9 and TRBJ2-5, the full variable domain is DTGVSQNPRHKITKRGQNVTFRCDPISEHNRLYWYRQTLGQGPEFLTYFQNEAQLEKSRLLSDRFSAERPKGSFSTLEIQRTEQGDSAMYLCASSPETYGTAETQYFGPGTRLLVL.

The rearrangement joins TRBV5-1 to TRBJ2-2, with D perhaps matching TRBD1 (6 bases). CDR1 and CDR2 from the germline V gene are SGHRS and YFSETQ. This CDR3 has 16 amino acids. V was clipped by 0 bases and J by 1 base, with 10 bases between them. As DNA, the CDR3 is TGCGCCAGCAGCTTGGCTCAGGGGCGGAACACCGGGGAGCTGTTTTTT. Amino acids: CASSLAQGRNTGELFF.

The CDR3 protein is CATSLGTSGVIFTQYF. CDR3 coding DNA: TGTGCCACCAGCCTCGGGACTAGCGGGGTGATTTTTACGCAGTATTTT. The chain links TRBV15 to TRBJ2-3; 13 nucleotides match TRBD2. Germline CDR1 is LNHNV and CDR2 is YYDKDF (reference sequence). Losses at the gene ends were 5 bases for V and 8 bases for J; bases not matched to a gene: 10. The CDR3 runs to 16 residues.

This sequence joins TRBV19 and TRBJ2-5; 8 bases agree with TRBD2. The J segment lost 4 bases and the V segment lost 7 bases, leaving 5 bases of the junction unmatched. Germline CDR1 is LNHDA and CDR2 is SQIVND (reference sequence). This CDR3 region has 13 residues. The CDR3 loop reads CASKSAGGETQYF. The CDR3 nucleotides read TGTGCCAGTAAATCGGCGGGAGGAGAGACCCAGTACTTC.

The chain couples TRBV11-2 to TRBJ1-1; 8 bases are shared with TRBD1. This CDR3 is 14 amino acids long. The V segment lost 2 bases and the J segment 6 bases; nucleotides outside the gene matches: 5. Germline-derived CDR1 and CDR2 are SGHAT and FQNNGV. The CDR3 region has the DNA TGTGCCAGCAGCTTAACCCGGACAGGGCCTGAAGCTTTCTTT. This translates into CASSLTRTGPEAFF.

This clone was seen just once. The gene calls are TRBV19 and TRBJ2-1; D is possibly TRBD1 (7 bases). This CDR3 contains 11 residues. Trimming took 6 bases from V and 12 from J, leaving 12 bases between them. Germline lookup yields CDR1 LNHDA and CDR2 SQIVND (reference sequence). The CDR3 spells CASRAGGRQFF. The CDR3 nucleotides read TGTGCCAGTAGAGCAGGGGGGCGGCAGTTCTTC.

This rearrangement joins TRBV9 to TRBJ2-3; possibly TRBD2 for D (5 bases). Germline V gene lookup returns CDR1 SGDLS and CDR2 YYNGEE. This CDR3 is 14 amino acids long. V lost 0 bases and J lost 3, with 8 bases in between. In DNA form, the CDR3 reads TGTGCCAGCAGCGTAGGTCCGGGAACAGATACGCAGTATTTT. Amino acids: CASSVGPGTDTQYF.

The rearrangement links TRBV7-7 to TRBJ2-5; the match to TRBD2 covers 9 bases. J gave up 2 bases and V 0 bases, and 1 base lay outside the gene matches. This CDR3 has 15 residues. Germline CDR1 and CDR2: SSHAT and FNYEAQ (reference sequence). The CDR3 DNA reads as TGTGCCAGCAGCTTAGCAGCGGGGGGACAAGAGACCCAGTACTTC. As protein: CASSLAAGGQETQYF.

The rearrangement joins TRBV7-6 to TRBJ2-5; a weak D match, TRBD1 (6 bases). Trimming took 1 base from V and 5 from J, leaving 8 bases between them. CDR3 length: 13 residues. Looked up from germline, CDR1 is SGHVS and CDR2 is FNYEAQ. CDR3 protein: CASSLVGGETQYF. CDR3 in DNA: TGTGCCAGCAGCTTAGTAGGGGGTGAGACCCAGTACTTC.